The clone carrying this TCR beta chain was found once. The antigen is not known. The data were obtained in a study of glioma-infiltrating T cells after dendritic cell vaccination. Study-wide background: Dendritic cells derived from monocytes and pulsed with autologous tumor lysate formed the vaccine.

Overall study results and limits: Higher pretreatment TIL content predicted longer progression-free time and survival.

Primers: 60 V beta forward and 13 J beta reverse. Libraries were prepared by immunoSEQ multiplex PCR; TCRdb keeps only in-frame clonotypes and omits some of them. Among tens of thousands of clones listed, approximately 80% were seen once. Selection required adequate fresh-frozen tumor tissue plus more than two years' survival data. Sequences were derived from blood, sampled before dendritic cell vaccination. The TCR originated in a human donor with glioblastoma.

The DNA for the CDR3 is TGTGCCAGTAGAGAGGCCGAAAATCAGCCCCAGCATTTT. This sequence encodes CASREAENQPQHF. This sequence joins TRBV19 and TRBJ1-5; D is unresolved. The CDR3 is made up of 13 amino acids. V lost 6 bases and J lost 4, with 10 bases in between. Germline V lookup: CDR1 LNHDA, CDR2 SQIVND (reference sequence).